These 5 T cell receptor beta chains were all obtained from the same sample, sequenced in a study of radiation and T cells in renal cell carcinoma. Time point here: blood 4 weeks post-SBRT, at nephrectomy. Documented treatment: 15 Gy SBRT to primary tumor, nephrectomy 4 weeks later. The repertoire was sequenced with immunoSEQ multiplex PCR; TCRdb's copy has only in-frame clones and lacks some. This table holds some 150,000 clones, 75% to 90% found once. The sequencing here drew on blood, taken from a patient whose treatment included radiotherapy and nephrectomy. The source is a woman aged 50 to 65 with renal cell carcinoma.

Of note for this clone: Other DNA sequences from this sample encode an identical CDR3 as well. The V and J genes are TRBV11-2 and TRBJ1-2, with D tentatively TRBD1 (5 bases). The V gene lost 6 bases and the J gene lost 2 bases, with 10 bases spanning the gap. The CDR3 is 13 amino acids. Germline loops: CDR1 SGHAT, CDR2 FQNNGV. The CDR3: CASSLGRNYGYTF. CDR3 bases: TGTGCCAGCAGTTTGGGACGGAACTATGGCTACACCTTC.

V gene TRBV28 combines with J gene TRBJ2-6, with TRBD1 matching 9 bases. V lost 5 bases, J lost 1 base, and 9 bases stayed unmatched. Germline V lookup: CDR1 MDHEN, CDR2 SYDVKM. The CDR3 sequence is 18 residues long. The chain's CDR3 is CASSQGPGTGSGANVLTF. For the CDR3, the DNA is TGTGCCAGCAGTCAAGGTCCCGGGACAGGGTCTGGGGCCAACGTCCTGACTTTC.

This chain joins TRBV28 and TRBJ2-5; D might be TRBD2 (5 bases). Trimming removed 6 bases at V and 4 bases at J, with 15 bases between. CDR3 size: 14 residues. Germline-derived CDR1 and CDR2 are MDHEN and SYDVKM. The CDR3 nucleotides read TGTGCCAGCAGCAATCGGGAATACGGAGAGACCCAGTACTTC. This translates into CASSNREYGETQYF.

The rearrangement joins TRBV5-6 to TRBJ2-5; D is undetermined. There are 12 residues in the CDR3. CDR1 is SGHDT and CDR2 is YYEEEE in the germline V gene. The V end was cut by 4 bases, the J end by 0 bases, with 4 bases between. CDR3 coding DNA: TGTGCCAGCAGCGTAAACCAAGAGACCCAGTACTTC. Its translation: CASSVNQETQYF.

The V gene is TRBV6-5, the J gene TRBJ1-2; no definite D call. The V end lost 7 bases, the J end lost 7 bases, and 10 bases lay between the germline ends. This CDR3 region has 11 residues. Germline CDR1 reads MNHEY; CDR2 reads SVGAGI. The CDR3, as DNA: TGTGCCAGCACCACGACGGTTGGCTACACCTTC. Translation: CASTTTVGYTF.